The rows below give T cell receptor beta chains drawn from one sample of a study of blood T cells in healthy people across ages. TCRdb processed the 5' RACE reads anew with MiXCR; each CDR3 protein has one entry. The data show fewer than 2,000,000 distinct CDR3 sequences, 30% to 40% seen once. Specimen: blood. These receptor sequences come from a human donor in good health. The CDR3 runs from the conserved cysteine through the conserved F or W. The order of the fields is J gene, V gene, D gene, clone size, CDR3 protein, CDR3 DNA. A D gene is named only where the DNA matches it firmly. Clone size is stated in some rows and not others, as once, few, many or a class when expanded.

J: TRBJ1-1
V: TRBV7-8
D: TRBD1
size: -
CDR3: CASSLDLLGQGATGTEAFF
DNA: TGTGCCAGCAGCTTAGACTTGTTGGGACAGGGGGCTACGGGCACTGAAGCTTTCTTT

J: TRBJ2-1
V: TRBV5-6
D: -
size: -
CDR3: CASSSPRGAIHEQFF
DNA: TGTGCCAGCAGCTCCCCTCGAGGGGCCATACATGAGCAGTTCTTC

J: TRBJ2-1
V: TRBV10-3
D: TRBD2
size: many
CDR3: CAISGASGGAEYNEQFF
DNA: TGTGCCATCAGTGGAGCTAGCGGGGGGGCGGAGTACAATGAGCAGTTCTTC

J: TRBJ2-3
V: TRBV4-2
D: TRBD1
size: -
CDR3: CASSQQYGQGHTDTQYF
DNA: TGTGCCAGCAGCCAACAATACGGACAGGGCCACACAGATACGCAGTATTTT

J: TRBJ2-7
V: TRBV4-3
D: -
size: -
CDR3: CASSQERGATVYEQYF
DNA: TGCGCCAGCAGCCAAGAAAGGGGGGCGACTGTCTACGAGCAGTACTTC

J: TRBJ2-1
V: TRBV20-1
D: TRBD2
size: -
CDR3: CSAPQVAGGQNNEQFF
DNA: TGCAGTGCTCCACAGGTCGCGGGGGGGCAGAACAATGAGCAGTTCTTC

J: TRBJ2-1
V: TRBV20-1
D: -
size: -
CDR3: CSARDPAGTYNEQFF
DNA: TGCAGTGCTAGAGATCCGGCTGGGACCTACAATGAGCAGTTCTTC

J: TRBJ1-2
V: TRBV5-1
D: -
size: -
CDR3: CASSSSAGENYGYTF
DNA: TGCGCCAGCAGCAGCTCGGCGGGCGAAAACTATGGCTACACCTTC

J: TRBJ1-2
V: TRBV9
D: TRBD1
size: -
CDR3: CASSVAGGARGYTF
DNA: TGTGCCAGCAGCGTAGCAGGGGGGGCGAGAGGCTACACCTTC

J: TRBJ2-5
V: TRBV6-5
D: TRBD2
size: -
CDR3: CASSLPPSGGGETQYF
DNA: TGTGCCAGCAGTCTCCCTCCTAGCGGGGGGGGCGAGACCCAGTACTTC

J: TRBJ2-1
V: TRBV12-3/TRBV12-4
D: TRBD2
size: -
CDR3: CASSPPRSSGGPCDEQFF
DNA: TGTGCCAGCAGTCCGCCAAGGTCTAGCGGGGGGCCCTGCGATGAGCAGTTCTTC

J: TRBJ1-5
V: TRBV7-2
D: TRBD1
size: few
CDR3: CASSLAQGAAQPQHF
DNA: TGTGCCAGCAGCTTAGCCCAGGGGGCGGCACAGCCCCAGCATTTT

J: TRBJ2-1
V: TRBV6-2/TRBV6-3
D: -
size: -
CDR3: CASSPGLAAITGEQFF
DNA: TGTGCCAGCAGCCCCGGACTGGCGGCCATAACTGGTGAGCAGTTCTTC

J: TRBJ2-7
V: TRBV5-1
D: -
size: few
CDR3: CASSLNIQAIYEQYF
DNA: TGCGCCAGCAGCTTGAACATACAGGCGATCTACGAGCAGTACTTC

J: TRBJ2-5
V: TRBV7-2
D: -
size: -
CDR3: CASSSGVQGGRETQYF
DNA: TGTGCCAGCAGCTCGGGTGTCCAGGGTGGGAGAGAGACCCAGTACTTC

J: TRBJ1-4
V: TRBV9
D: -
size: few
CDR3: CASSPRGAINEKLFF
DNA: TGTGCCAGCAGCCCCCGGGGTGCTATTAATGAAAAACTGTTTTTT

J: TRBJ2-1
V: TRBV20-1
D: TRBD2
size: few
CDR3: CSAGKRGGPNEQFF
DNA: TGCAGTGCTGGGAAGCGGGGGGGCCCGAATGAGCAGTTCTTC